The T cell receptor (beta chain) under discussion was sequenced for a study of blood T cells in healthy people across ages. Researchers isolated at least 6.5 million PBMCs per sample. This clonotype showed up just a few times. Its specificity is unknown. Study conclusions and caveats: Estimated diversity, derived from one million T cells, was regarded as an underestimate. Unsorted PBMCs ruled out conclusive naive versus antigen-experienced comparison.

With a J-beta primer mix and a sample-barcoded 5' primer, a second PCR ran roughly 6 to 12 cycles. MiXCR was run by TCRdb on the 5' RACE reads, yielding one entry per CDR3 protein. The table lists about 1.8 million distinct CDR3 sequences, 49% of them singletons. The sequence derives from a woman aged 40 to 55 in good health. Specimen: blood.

CDR3 region: CASSFRQGHSPLHF. CDR3 DNA sequence: TGTGCCAGCAGTTTCCGACAGGGCCATTCACCCCTCCACTTT. The chain employs TRBV12-3 or TRBV12-4 and TRBJ1-6; 7 nucleotides line up with TRBD1. J gave up 8 bases and V 3 bases, and 4 bases lay outside the gene matches. There are 14 residues in the CDR3.